Listed below are T cell receptor beta chains from one sample, sequenced in a study of shared clonotypes between healthy human individuals. Only in-frame clones appear in the TCRdb table, and some are missing; sequencing was by immunoSEQ multiplex PCR. The data hold about 1,900,000 clones, with about 95% observed a single time. The specimen sequenced was naive CD8+ T cells sorted from blood. The source of these receptors is a man aged 18 to 29 in good health. CDR3s leave out the opening cysteine and the closing phenylalanine or tryptophan. Rows may omit the clone size; those that give it use once, few, many or a size class.

cdr3_aa v_call clone_size
ASSALQGKSGYT TRBV5-1 few
ASSSRDSFSYEQY TRBV4-1 -
ASSAGQGWSPLH TRBV2 -
ASSQDPIAGTETQY TRBV4-1 -
ASSVSGVPSNQPQH TRBV6-1 -
SVDGGDTQY TRBV29-1 -
ASSVEDLSYEQY TRBV9 -
ASSQSPHNEQF TRBV7-9 -
ASSYSGSGEAF TRBV6-5 few
ASKKYSYNEQF TRBV9 -
ASSFQAETYEQY TRBV27 -
ASSLSLASDTQY TRBV27 -
ASRTASGNSPLH TRBV13 -
ASSEVGANYGYT TRBV25-1 -
ASSPYTGGPRTGELF TRBV27 -
ASSPDRTAMD TRBV6-5 -
ASSLAPGREIYNEQF TRBV7-9 -
ASSLRGGSYEQY TRBV5-1 -
ASSQTGINEKLF TRBV5-5 -
ASSQDGPGGTGELF TRBV4-1 -
ASSEIAGGLQETQY TRBV4-1 -
SARTGGPYEQY TRBV29-1 -
ASSLGLAGGETQY TRBV7-3 -
ASSSPRDRDYNSPLH TRBV28 -
ARPRGQGREREAF TRBV23-1 -
ASSATGGQEAF TRBV9 -
ASSQGGEGLNTEAF TRBV4-2 -
ARGNGGKGSYEQY TRBV7-5 -
ASSLGAKAYEQY TRBV27 -
ASSGGQGNEKLF TRBV2 once
ASSLQVNTEAF TRBV27 -
ASTGGLRADNTGELF TRBV9 -
ASSPGLGNYEQY TRBV27 -
ASSSGAEQY TRBV25-1 -
ASSPGRGSYGYT TRBV9 -
ARHQGRLNTGELF TRBV6-5 -
ASSVDRGDTIY TRBV27 -
AWSVLRLAGATYEQY TRBV30 -
ASSLIGLNTEAF TRBV5-1 -
ASSSGPYEQY TRBV5-4 -
SDVQGDYGYT TRBV29-1 -
ASSLALAGGANYNEQF TRBV7-8 -
ASSVGGRSSYEQY TRBV9 -
SVLTPRNEQY TRBV29-1 -
ASNPGQQSYEQY TRBV2 -
ASSLTYLAGTDLNTEAF TRBV7-3 -
ASSSGQGLWTEAF TRBV7-6 -
AWGYGTSTEAF TRBV30 -
ATSRDRGQETQY TRBV15 -